The clone carrying this TCR beta chain was counted many times. The sample belongs to a study of spatial heterogeneity in lung cancer. This CDR3 has 16 residues. V gave up 6 bases and J gave up 4 bases; unmatched junction bases: 7. The germline V gene encodes CDR1 SGHTA and CDR2 FQGNSA. This sample's time point: sample taken at primary tumor resection. Sequencing was performed on whole RNA extracted from tumor and nontumor lung tissue, or from frozen PBMC, and the material was left unsorted. Samples were obtained from about 72 donors, all untreated early-stage non-small cell lung cancer patients. TCRdb processed the 5' RACE reads anew with MiXCR; each CDR3 protein has one entry. Of about 56,000 distinct CDR3 sequences in the sample, 8.4% were seen once.

V and J are TRBV7-2 and TRBJ2-1; TRBD2 aligns across 12 bases. The sequences come from PBMCs, collected at surgery. This receptor was identified in a female donor with early-stage non-small cell lung cancer. The CDR3 DNA reads TGTGCCAGCAGTCGTACGACTAGCGGGGGATACAATGAGCAGTTCTTC. This encodes CASSRTTSGGYNEQFF.